This entry lists 17 T cell receptor beta chains sequenced from one sample in a study of T cells expressing NK-cell markers. TCRdb re-called the 5' RACE reads and shows each CDR3 protein once, DNA omitted. Its table lists 300,000 to 450,000 distinct CDR3 sequences. Sequencing was performed on blood T cells: a sorted CD56 or NKG2C T cell subset, CD4+ or CD8+ T cells, or bulk PBMC T cells (not recorded which). These receptors were collected from a man aged 18-70 years in good health.

The chain links TRBV9 to TRBJ2-3; TCRdb designates TRBD2, a call that cannot be tested without DNA. Germline lookup yields CDR1 SGDLS and CDR2 YYNGEE. The CDR3 is 17 amino acids. CDR3 loop: CASSVGRGGLGTDTQYF.

The chain joins TRBV27 to TRBJ2-7; TCRdb selects TRBD1, and the lack of DNA leaves this call unchecked. This CDR3 is 15 amino acids long. The germline V gene has CDR1 MNHEY and CDR2 SMNVEV (reference sequence). The CDR3 loop is CASTPRAPLSYEQYF.

The genes are TRBV6-1 and TRBJ2-1; the D gene TCRdb calls, TRBD1, cannot be checked with no DNA. There are 15 residues in the CDR3. From germline, CDR1 is MNHNS and CDR2 SASEGT. This CDR3 reads CASSARTDSYNEQFF.

J is TRBJ2-5 and V is TRBV27; TCRdb designates TRBD2, a call that cannot be tested without DNA. The CDR3 runs 14 residues. CDR1 and CDR2 from the germline V gene are MNHEY and SMNVEV (reference sequence). This chain's CDR3 is CASSSQTSRETQYF.

The J gene is TRBJ1-5, the V gene TRBV27; TCRdb proposes TRBD1, but this gene call is untestable without DNA. Looked up from germline, CDR1 is MNHEY and CDR2 is SMNVEV (reference sequence). The CDR3 runs to 13 residues. CDR3: CASSSVGGQPQHF.

The chain is built from TRBV28 and TRBJ1-2. This CDR3 region has 12 residues. Germline V gene data show CDR1 as MDHEN and CDR2 as SYDVKM. The CDR3 sequence: CASSFRQFGYTF.

This chain links TRBV9 with TRBJ1-2. The CDR3 totals 16 residues. Germline CDR1 and CDR2: SGDLS and YYNGEE. This chain's CDR3 is CASSFGTAGSNYGYTF.

The gene calls are TRBV12-5 and TRBJ2-1; TCRdb's D call of TRBD2 is untestable without DNA. This CDR3 region has 14 residues. Germline CDR1 and CDR2: LGHNT and FRNRAP. The CDR3 sequence: CASGPGLEYNEQFF. Complete variable domain (other parts from reference TRBV12-5 and TRBJ2-1): DARVTQTPRHKVTEMGQEVTMRCQPILGHNTVFWYRQTMMQGLELLAYFRNRAPLDDSGMPKDRFSAEMPDATLATLKIQPSEPRDSAVYFCASGPGLEYNEQFFGPGTRLTVL.

CDR3 loop: CATNSLMGAKNIQYF. This sequence joins TRBV2 and TRBJ2-4. CDR1 is SNHLY and CDR2 is FYNNEI in the germline V gene. The CDR3 totals 15 residues.

V gene TRBV24-1 combines with J gene TRBJ2-2; the D gene TCRdb calls, TRBD2, cannot be checked with no DNA. The germline V gene has CDR1 KGHDR and CDR2 SFDVKD. CDR3 length equals 15 residues. Here the CDR3 reads CATRGGSSWTGELFF.

This chain uses TRBV6-5 with TRBJ1-2; TCRdb's D call of TRBD1 is untestable without DNA. The CDR3 extends over 15 amino acids. Germline V gene data show CDR1 as MNHEY and CDR2 as SVGAGI. CDR3 protein: CASSYSPTGKSGYTF.

The gene calls are TRBV5-1 and TRBJ1-1. This CDR3 comprises 15 residues. Germline V lookup: CDR1 SGHRS, CDR2 YFSETQ. The CDR3 loop reads CASSSSTYGITEAFF. The complete variable domain, with remaining parts taken from reference TRBV5-1 and TRBJ1-1, reads KAGVTQTPRYLIKTRGQQVTLSCSPISGHRSVSWYQQTPGQGLQFLFEYFSETQRNKGNFPGRFSGRQFSNSRSEMNVSTLELGDSALYLCASSSSTYGITEAFFGQGTRLTVV.

The V and J genes are TRBV2 and TRBJ1-1; lacking DNA, the TRBD1 call made by TCRdb goes unchecked. The CDR3 has 13 amino acids. Per the germline V gene, CDR1 is SNHLY and CDR2 is FYNNEI. CDR3 region: CASSGQANTEAFF.

The gene calls are TRBV5-1 and TRBJ2-5; TCRdb's D call, TRBD2, is unchecked because there is no DNA. The CDR3 is made up of 17 amino acids. CDR1 and CDR2 (germline): SGHRS, YFSETQ. CDR3: CASSSQRLGVVGETQYF.

The V call is TRBV5-4, the J call TRBJ1-1; TCRdb returns TRBD1, unconfirmable since there is no DNA. Germline CDR1 SGHNT, CDR2 YYREEE (reference sequence). This CDR3 is 17 amino acids long. Here the CDR3 reads CASSPGGGRLILAEAFF.

The chain links TRBV5-1 to TRBJ1-1; as DNA is missing, the TRBD1 call by TCRdb cannot be tested. Germline V lookup: CDR1 SGHRS, CDR2 YFSETQ. The CDR3 spans 16 residues. The CDR3 is CASSLGGRQGVTEAFF.

This chain links TRBV7-9 with TRBJ2-4; TCRdb's D gene call, TRBD1, goes unchecked for lack of DNA. This CDR3 comprises 15 residues. Germline V gives CDR1 SEHNR, CDR2 FQNEAQ (reference sequence). This chain's CDR3 is CASSKRQGARNIQYF.